This TCR beta chain was sequenced during a study of blood T cell repertoires in COVID-19. Study at large: The United States, Italy and Spain supplied acute and convalescent COVID-19 samples. PBMCs, B-cell-depleted T cells, or T cells were the source of the cDNA or gDNA that made up the material.

In the authors' methods: Estimated nucleated cell counts came from reference gene primer amplification. Clones were sequenced by immunoSEQ multiplex PCR, and TCRdb holds only the in-frame ones, with some missing. The V and J calls and clone size are taken from that table; D and trimming were inferred from the DNA. The sample yields about 320,000 clones, 83% seen once. CDR1 is SGHVS, CDR2 FQNEAQ, per germline. With 4 bases removed from V and 1 base from J, the gap between germline ends came to 13 bases. This CDR3 comprises 15 residues. The TCR comes from a woman aged 45 to 65 with acute or convalescent COVID-19. Sequenced: peripheral blood. The V call is TRBV7-8, the J call TRBJ1-2; possibly TRBD1 for D (5 bases). CDR3 bases: TGTGCCAGCAGCTATTCAGACAGAGTTAACTATGGCTACACCTTC. The encoded protein is CASSYSDRVNYGYTF.